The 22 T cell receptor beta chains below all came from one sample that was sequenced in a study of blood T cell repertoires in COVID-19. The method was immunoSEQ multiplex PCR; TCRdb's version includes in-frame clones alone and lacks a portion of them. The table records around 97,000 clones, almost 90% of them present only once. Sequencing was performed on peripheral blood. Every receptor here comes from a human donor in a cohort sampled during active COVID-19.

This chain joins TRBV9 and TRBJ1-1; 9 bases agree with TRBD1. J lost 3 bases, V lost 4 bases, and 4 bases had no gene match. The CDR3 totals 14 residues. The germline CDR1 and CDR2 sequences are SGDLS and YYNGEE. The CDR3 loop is CASSTGGAYTEAFF. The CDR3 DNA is TGTGCCAGCAGCACAGGGGGCGCGTACACTGAAGCTTTCTTT.

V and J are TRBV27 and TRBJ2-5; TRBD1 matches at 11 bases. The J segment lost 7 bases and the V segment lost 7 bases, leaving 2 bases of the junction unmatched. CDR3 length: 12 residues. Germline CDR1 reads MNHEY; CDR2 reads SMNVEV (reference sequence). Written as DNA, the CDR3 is TGTGCCAGCATTGGGACAGGGGGGACCCAGTACTTC. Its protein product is CASIGTGGTQYF.

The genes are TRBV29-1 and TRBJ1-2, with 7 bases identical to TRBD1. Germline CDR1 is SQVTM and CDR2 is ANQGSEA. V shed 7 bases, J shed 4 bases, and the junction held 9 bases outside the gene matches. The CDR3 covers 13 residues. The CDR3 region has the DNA TGCAGCGCCCCGGGACAGCGGACCTATGGCTACACCTTC. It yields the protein CSAPGQRTYGYTF.

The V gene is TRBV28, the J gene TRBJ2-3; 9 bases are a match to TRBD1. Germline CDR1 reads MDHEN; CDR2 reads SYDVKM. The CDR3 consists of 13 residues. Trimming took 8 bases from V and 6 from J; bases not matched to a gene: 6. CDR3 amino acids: CASGWTGEDTQYF. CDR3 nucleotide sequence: TGTGCCAGCGGATGGACAGGGGAGGATACGCAGTATTTT.

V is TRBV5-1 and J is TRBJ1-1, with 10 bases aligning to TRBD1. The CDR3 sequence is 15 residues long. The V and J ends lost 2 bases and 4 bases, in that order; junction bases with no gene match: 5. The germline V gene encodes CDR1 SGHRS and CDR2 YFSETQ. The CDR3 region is CASSFGTGVGTEAFF. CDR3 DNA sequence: TGCGCCAGCAGCTTCGGGACAGGGGTGGGCACTGAAGCTTTCTTT.

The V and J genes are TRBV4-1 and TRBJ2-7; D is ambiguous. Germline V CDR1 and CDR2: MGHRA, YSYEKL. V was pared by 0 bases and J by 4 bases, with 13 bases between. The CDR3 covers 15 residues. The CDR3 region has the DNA TGCGCCAGCAGCCAAGAGGAAAACAGCCTTTACGAGCAGTACTTC. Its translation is CASSQEENSLYEQYF.

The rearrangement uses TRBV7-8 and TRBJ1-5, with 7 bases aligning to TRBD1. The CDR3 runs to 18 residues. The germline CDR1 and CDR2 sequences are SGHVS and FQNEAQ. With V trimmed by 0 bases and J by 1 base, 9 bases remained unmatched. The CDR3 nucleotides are TGTGCCAGCAGCTTAGCAACAGGGGCTCTACTGAGCAATCAGCCCCAGCATTTT. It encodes CASSLATGALLSNQPQHF.

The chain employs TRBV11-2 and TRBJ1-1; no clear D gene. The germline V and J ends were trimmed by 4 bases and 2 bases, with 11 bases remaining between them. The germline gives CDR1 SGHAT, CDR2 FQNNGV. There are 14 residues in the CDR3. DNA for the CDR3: TGTGCCAGCAGCTCACCCCGGGAAAACACTGAAGCTTTCTTT. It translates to CASSSPRENTEAFF.

This chain's CDR3 is CASSLKLGQGNNEQFF. DNA of the CDR3: TGTGCCAGCAGCCTAAAATTGGGACAGGGGAACAATGAGCAGTTCTTC. The gene calls are TRBV14 and TRBJ2-1, with 10 positions matching TRBD1. The V segment lost 4 bases and the J segment 5 bases; nucleotides outside the gene matches: 8. This CDR3 spans 16 amino acids. The germline V gene encodes CDR1 SGHDN and CDR2 FVKESK.

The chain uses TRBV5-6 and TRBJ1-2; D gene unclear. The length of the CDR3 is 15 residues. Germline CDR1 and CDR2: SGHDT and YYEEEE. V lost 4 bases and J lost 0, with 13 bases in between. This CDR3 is CASSPDAGANYGYTF. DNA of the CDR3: TGTGCCAGCAGCCCCGACGCTGGAGCTAACTATGGCTACACCTTC.

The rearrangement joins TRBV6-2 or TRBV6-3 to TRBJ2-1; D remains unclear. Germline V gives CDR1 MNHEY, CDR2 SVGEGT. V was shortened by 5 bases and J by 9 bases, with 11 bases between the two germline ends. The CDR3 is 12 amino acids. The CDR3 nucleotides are TGTGCCAGCAGTCGAAGACTGGGTGAGCAGTTCTTC. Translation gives CASSRRLGEQFF.

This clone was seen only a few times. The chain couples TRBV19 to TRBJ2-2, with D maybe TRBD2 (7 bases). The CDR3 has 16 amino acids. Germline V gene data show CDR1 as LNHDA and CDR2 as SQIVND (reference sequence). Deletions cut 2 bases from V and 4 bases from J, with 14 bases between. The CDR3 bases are TGTGCCAGTAGTATACTCGGAGGGGGGGGCACCGGGGAGCTGTTTTTT. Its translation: CASSILGGGGTGELFF.

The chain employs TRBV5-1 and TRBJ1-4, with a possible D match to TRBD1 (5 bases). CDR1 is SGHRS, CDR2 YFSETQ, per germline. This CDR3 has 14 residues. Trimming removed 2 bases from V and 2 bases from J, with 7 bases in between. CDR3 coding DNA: TGCGCCAGCAGCTTATCAGGGACTAATGAAAAACTGTTTTTT. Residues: CASSLSGTNEKLFF. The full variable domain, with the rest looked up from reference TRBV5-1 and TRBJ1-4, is KAGVTQTPRYLIKTRGQQVTLSCSPISGHRSVSWYQQTPGQGLQFLFEYFSETQRNKGNFPGRFSGRQFSNSRSEMNVSTLELGDSALYLCASSLSGTNEKLFFGSGTQLSVL.

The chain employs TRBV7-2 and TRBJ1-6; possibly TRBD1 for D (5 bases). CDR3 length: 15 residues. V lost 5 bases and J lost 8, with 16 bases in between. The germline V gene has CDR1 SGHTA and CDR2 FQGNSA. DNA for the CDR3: TGTGCCAGCAGCCCCAGGGATTTGTTGTATTCACCCCTCCACTTT. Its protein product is CASSPRDLLYSPLHF.

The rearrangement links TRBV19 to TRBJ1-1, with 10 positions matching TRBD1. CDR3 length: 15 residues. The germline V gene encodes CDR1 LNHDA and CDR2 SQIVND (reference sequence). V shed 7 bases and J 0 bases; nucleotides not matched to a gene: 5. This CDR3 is CASKRQGAMNTEAFF. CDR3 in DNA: TGTGCCAGTAAACGACAGGGGGCCATGAACACTGAAGCTTTCTTT.

CDR3 DNA sequence: TGTGCCAGCAGTTTCGACAGGGGGAAAAGCTATCAGCCCCAGCATTTT. Translating gives CASSFDRGKSYQPQHF. V and J are TRBV6-2 or TRBV6-3 and TRBJ1-5; 9 bases match TRBD1. Germline V gene sequence: CDR1 MNHEY, CDR2 SVGEGT. The trim removed 4 bases at V and 5 bases at J, leaving 9 bases unmatched. The CDR3 length is 16 residues.

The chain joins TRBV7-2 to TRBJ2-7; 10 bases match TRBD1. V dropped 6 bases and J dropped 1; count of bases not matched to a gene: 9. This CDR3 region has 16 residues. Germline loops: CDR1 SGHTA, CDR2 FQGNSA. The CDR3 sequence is CASSRIPGQGSYEQYF. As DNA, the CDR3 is TGTGCCAGCAGTCGCATCCCGGGACAGGGGTCCTACGAGCAGTACTTC.

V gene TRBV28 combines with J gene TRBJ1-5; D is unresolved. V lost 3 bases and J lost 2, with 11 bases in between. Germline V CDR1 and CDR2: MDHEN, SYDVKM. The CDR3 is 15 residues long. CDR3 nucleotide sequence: TGTGCCAGCAGTTTCGGCGATGGAGGCAATCAGCCCCAGCATTTT. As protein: CASSFGDGGNQPQHF.

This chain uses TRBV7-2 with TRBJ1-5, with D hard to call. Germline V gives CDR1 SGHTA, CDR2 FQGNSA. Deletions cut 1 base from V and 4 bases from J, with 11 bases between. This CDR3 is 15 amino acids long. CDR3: CASSLVGSANQPQHF. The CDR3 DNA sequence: TGTGCCAGCAGCTTAGTTGGCAGCGCAAATCAGCCCCAGCATTTT.

The CDR3 bases are TGTGCCAGCAGCGCGGGACAGACCTATGGCTACACCTTC. Translation gives CASSAGQTYGYTF. This sequence joins TRBV6-5 and TRBJ1-2; 7 bases match TRBD1. Germline CDR1 MNHEY, CDR2 SVGAGI. Trimming took 6 bases from V and 4 from J; bases not matched to a gene: 5. This CDR3 comprises 13 residues.

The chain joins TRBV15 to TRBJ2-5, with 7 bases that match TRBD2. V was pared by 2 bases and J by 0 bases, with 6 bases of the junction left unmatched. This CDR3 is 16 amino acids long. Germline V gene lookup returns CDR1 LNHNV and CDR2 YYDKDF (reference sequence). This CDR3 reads CATSRPGTIDQETQYF. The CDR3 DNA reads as TGTGCCACCAGCAGACCTGGGACTATCGACCAAGAGACCCAGTACTTC. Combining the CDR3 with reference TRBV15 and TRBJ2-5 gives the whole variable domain DAMVIQNPRYQVTQFGKPVTLSCSQTLNHNVMYWYQQKSSQAPKLLFHYYDKDFNNEADTPDNFQSRRPNTSFCFLDIRSPGLGDTAMYLCATSRPGTIDQETQYFGPGTRLLVL.

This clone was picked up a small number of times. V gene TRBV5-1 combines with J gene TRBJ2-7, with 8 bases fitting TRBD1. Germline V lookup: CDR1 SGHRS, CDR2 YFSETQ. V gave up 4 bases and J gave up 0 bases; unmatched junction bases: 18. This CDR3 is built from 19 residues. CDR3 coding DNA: TGCGCCAGCAGCCCTTCCCCGGGACAGGTACGTTTCTCCTCCTACGAGCAGTACTTC. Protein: CASSPSPGQVRFSSYEQYF.